This TCR beta chain derives from a study of beta chain features in type 1 diabetes (dated by TCRdb to the late 2010s). As for the study more broadly: Mean age, gender distribution, total cell number and subset yield did not differ between patients and healthy donors. Across all samples, almost 110 million sorted cells were examined, and cell number per subset correlated strongly with RNA yield. In the study, recently diagnosed type 1 diabetes patients and matched healthy donors were compared on the TCRB repertoires of their sorted circulating CD4+ T cell subsets. Naive and central memory subsets were obtained from all 30 or so donors, but regulatory and stem cell-like memory subsets were isolated from only 8 patients and roughly 8 healthy donors. Paper-wide results and their limitations: Naive, central memory and regulatory TCRB repertoires appeared to be more alike among patients than among healthy donors. HLA sub-analyses involved small numbers of individuals, so any influence of HLA type on TCRB rearrangement remained unresolved. Type 1 diabetes patients showed a moderate but significant shortening of TCRB CDR3 length in all four CD4+ subsets. PCR might favor shorter templates, but patient and control samples were amplified and corrected together, so any skew would affect both groups equally. At VDJ recombination sites, patients with type 1 diabetes made fewer insertions and deleted more nucleotides, a pattern implying thymic rearrangement abnormalities. Because cDNA rather than genomic DNA was sequenced, highly expressing activated cells could have been over-represented, although no difference in activation and CD3 levels was found between groups.

Each donor gave one peripheral blood draw, averaging approximately 0.12 L, which was collected into heparinised tubes. A BD FACSAria II and a panel including CD45RO, CCR7, CD25, CD127, CD95 and CD27 were used to sort naive, central memory, regulatory and stem cell-like memory CD4+ T cells. All sorted populations exceeded 95% purity. Right away, PBMCs were isolated by Lymphoprep density gradient centrifugation and were stained directly, with no culture step. So that batch effects would be minimized, each experiment stained and sorted samples in pairs, pairing one healthy donor with one patient. The sample holds a few counts of this clone. Its antigen is not yet known. Per-nucleotide qualities are absent, and no much larger clonotype sits a single base away. All of the isolated RNA was reverse transcribed with the High Capacity cDNA Reverse Transcription Kit, so expressed TCRB transcripts were sequenced. Deep immunoSEQ sequencing was applied to naive, central memory and regulatory T cell samples, giving an average of about 3.4 million total reads per sample. After sorted cells were lysed in RLT buffer, RNA was extracted with DNase-treated RNeasy Micro or Mini kits, with the choice depending on cell number. Each cell subset was processed on its own to prevent cross-contamination, while patient and healthy donor samples were processed together. The immunoSEQ multiplex PCR was used to amplify TCRB sequences from cDNA, generating 87-bp fragments that spanned the CDR3 region. Amplicons were sequenced on the Illumina HiSeq platform. In the paper's pipeline: PCR bias was computationally corrected using synthetic template baselines, reads within Hamming distance 2 were collapsed, and singletons that could not be merged were discarded. Reads were aligned against IMGT to assign V, D and J genes, CDR3 length and insertions or deletions at six rearrangement sites. Within each subset, clonotype counts were normalized to sorted cell number, after which true diversity and Gini coefficients were computed with the tcR R package. The overlap coefficient, calculated on TCRB nucleotide sequences, was used to quantify repertoire sharing. Out-of-frame TCRB sequences from naive cells were analyzed to stand in for the pre-selection repertoire. TCRdb holds this immuneACCESS table with in-frame rearrangements only. Some clones are missing; in checked studies, unresolved V genes explain under half, and the rest has no known cause. The DNA gave D and trimming, while V, J and clone size come from that table. The table for this sample lists over 600,000 clones; about an eighth of them were counted only once. The ten largest clones capture around 0.12% of the sample.

The CDR3 has 14 amino acids, counting the end cysteine and phenylalanine. Only CDR3 DNA is held: 42 bases, read in frame from base 1. CDR1 and CDR2 were assigned from the germline V gene as SQVTM and ANQGSEA. This sequence originates from a man between 25 and 39 years old with type 1 diabetes. The chain employs TRBV29-1 and TRBJ1-4; 7 central nucleotides agree with TRBD1. The sequenced sample was naive CD4+ T cells from blood. What this sample's cell subset or site label stands for: true naive CD4+ T cells. DNA sequence: TGCAGGACTATCGGACAGGAAATAATGAGGAAACTGTTTTTT. This gives the protein CRTIGQEIMRKLFF.